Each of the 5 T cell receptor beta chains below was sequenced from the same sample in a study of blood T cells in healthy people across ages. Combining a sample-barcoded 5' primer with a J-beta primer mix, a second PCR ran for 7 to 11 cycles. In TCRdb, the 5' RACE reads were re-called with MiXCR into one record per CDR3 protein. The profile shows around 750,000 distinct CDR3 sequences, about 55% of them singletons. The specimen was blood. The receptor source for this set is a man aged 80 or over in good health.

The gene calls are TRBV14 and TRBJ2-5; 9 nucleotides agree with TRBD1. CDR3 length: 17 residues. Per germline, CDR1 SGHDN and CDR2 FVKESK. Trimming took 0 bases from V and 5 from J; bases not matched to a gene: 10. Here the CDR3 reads CASSQEMSQGALETQYF. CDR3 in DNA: TGTGCCAGCAGCCAAGAGATGTCACAGGGGGCGTTGGAGACCCAGTACTTC.

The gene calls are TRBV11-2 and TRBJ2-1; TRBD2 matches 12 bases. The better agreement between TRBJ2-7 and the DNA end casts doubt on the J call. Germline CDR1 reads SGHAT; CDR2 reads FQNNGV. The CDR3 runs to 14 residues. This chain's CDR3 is CASRPSGRAGEQYF. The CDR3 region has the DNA TGTGCCAGCAGACCTAGCGGGAGGGCCGGGGAGCAGTACTTC.

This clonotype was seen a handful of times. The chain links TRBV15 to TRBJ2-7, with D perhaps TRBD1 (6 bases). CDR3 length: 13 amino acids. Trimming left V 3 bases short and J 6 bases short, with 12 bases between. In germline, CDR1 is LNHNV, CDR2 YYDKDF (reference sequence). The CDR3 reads CATSSRDTLEQYF. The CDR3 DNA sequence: TGTGCCACCAGCAGCCGGGACACCCTCGAGCAGTACTTC.

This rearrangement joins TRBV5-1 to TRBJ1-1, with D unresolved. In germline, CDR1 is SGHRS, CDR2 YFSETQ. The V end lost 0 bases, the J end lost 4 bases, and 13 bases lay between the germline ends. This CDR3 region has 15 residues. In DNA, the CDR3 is TGCGCCAGCAGCTTGGATTCTTCCCGGGCCACTGAAGCTTTCTTT. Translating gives CASSLDSSRATEAFF.

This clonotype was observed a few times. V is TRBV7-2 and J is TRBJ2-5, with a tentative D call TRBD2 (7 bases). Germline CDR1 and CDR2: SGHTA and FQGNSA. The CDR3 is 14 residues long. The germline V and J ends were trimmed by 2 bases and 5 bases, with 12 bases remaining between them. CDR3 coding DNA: TGTGCCAGCAGCTTAAGGGGGGGAAAGGAGACCCAGTACTTC. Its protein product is CASSLRGGKETQYF.